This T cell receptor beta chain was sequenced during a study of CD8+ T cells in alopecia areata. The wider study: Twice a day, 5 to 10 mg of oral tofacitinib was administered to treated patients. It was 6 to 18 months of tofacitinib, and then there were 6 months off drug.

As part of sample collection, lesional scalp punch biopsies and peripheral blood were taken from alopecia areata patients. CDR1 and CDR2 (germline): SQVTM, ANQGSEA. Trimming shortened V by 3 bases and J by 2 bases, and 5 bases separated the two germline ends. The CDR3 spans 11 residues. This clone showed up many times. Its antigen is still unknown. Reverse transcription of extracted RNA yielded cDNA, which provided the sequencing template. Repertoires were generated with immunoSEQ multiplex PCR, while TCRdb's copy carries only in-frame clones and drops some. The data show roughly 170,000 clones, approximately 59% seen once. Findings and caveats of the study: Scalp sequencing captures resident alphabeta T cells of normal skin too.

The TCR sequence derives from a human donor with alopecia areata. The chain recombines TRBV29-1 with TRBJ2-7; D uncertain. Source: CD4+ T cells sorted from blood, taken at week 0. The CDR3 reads CSVESAYEQYF. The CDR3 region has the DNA TGCAGCGTTGAGAGCGCCTACGAGCAGTACTTC.